The 5 T cell receptor beta chains below all came from one sample that was sequenced in a study of radiation and T cells in renal cell carcinoma. The assay was immunoSEQ multiplex PCR, and TCRdb's table has in-frame clones only and misses some. This table holds some 8,000 clones, roughly 69% found once. Described treatment: treatment-naive control, cytoreductive nephrectomy. The source material was tumor tissue, sampled from a patient whose treatment was nephrectomy without radiotherapy. The receptors come from a man in his 60s with renal cell carcinoma.

The gene calls are TRBV6-5 and TRBJ2-1; D not certain. CDR1 is MNHEY, CDR2 SVGAGI, per germline. The V end lost 0 bases, the J end lost 7 bases, and 13 bases lay between the germline ends. This CDR3 has 15 residues. The CDR3 DNA is TGTGCCAGCAGTTACTCAGCTGCCTCGCGGAATGAGCAGTTCTTC. Its translation is CASSYSAASRNEQFF.

The chain uses TRBV15 and TRBJ2-2; no clear D. The ends were cut back, 3 bases at V and 7 bases at J, with 21 bases in the middle. CDR1 and CDR2 from the germline V gene are LNHNV and YYDKDF (reference sequence). The CDR3 extends over 17 amino acids. For the CDR3, the DNA is TGTGCCACCAGCAGTCCCCGAGGAACTCCGGGTGGCGGGGAGCTGTTTTTT. Translating it yields CATSSPRGTPGGGELFF.

The chain is built from TRBV11-3 and TRBJ1-1; D unclear. The CDR3 is 14 residues long. Trimming took off 3 bases at V and 4 bases at J, with 12 bases between the two ends. The germline gives CDR1 SGHNT, CDR2 YENEEA. The DNA of the CDR3 is TGTGCCAGCAGCTTTTCCCAACAGAGCACTGAAGCTTTCTTT. Protein: CASSFSQQSTEAFF.

The chain combines TRBV5-1 with TRBJ2-5; 9 nucleotides line up with TRBD2. The CDR3 runs to 16 residues. V shed 1 base and J 2 bases; nucleotides not matched to a gene: 6. The germline V gene has CDR1 SGHRS and CDR2 YFSETQ. The CDR3 loop reads CASSLMRLAGQETQYF. In nucleotides, the CDR3 is TGCGCCAGCAGCTTGATGCGGCTAGCGGGACAAGAGACCCAGTACTTC.

This rearrangement joins TRBV7-9 to TRBJ2-1, with D tentatively TRBD1 (7 bases). The CDR3 spans 15 residues. V was trimmed by 1 base and J by 8 bases, leaving 15 bases between them. Germline V gives CDR1 SEHNR, CDR2 FQNEAQ (reference sequence). The CDR3: CASSLGQGGFDEQFF. The CDR3 DNA reads TGTGCCAGCAGCTTAGGTCAGGGGGGATTCGATGAGCAGTTCTTC. The variable domain in full, with the rest retrieved from reference TRBV7-9 and TRBJ2-1, is DTGVSQNPRHKITKRGQNVTFRCDPISEHNRLYWYRQTLGQGPEFLTYFQNEAQLEKSRLLSDRFSAERPKGSFSTLEIQRTEQGDSAMYLCASSLGQGGFDEQFFGPGTRLTVL.